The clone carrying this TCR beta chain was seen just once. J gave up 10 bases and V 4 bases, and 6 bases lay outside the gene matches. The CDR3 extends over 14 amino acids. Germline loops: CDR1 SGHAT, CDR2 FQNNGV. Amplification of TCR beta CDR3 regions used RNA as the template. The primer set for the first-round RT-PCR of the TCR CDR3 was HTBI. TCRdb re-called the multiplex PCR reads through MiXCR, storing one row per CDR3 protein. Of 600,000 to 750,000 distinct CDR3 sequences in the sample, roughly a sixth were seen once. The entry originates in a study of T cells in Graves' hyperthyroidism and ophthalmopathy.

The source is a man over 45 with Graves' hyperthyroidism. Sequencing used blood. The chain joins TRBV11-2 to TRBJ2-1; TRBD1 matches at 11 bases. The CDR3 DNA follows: TGTGCCAGCAGCTCCACCGGGACAGGGGGGGAGCAGTTCTTC. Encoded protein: CASSSTGTGGEQFF.